This entry lists 21 T cell receptor beta chains sequenced from one sample in a study of tumor and adjacent non-tumor tissue in lung cancer (dated by TCRdb to 2016 to 2019). RNA was extracted from bulk unsorted tissue and checked for quality with a NanoDrop ND-1000 and an Agilent 2100. The library came from multiplex PCR. TCRdb lists the instrument as Illumina HiSeq 2500. Following protocols modified from ARM-PCR, the researchers constructed TCRbeta libraries through three rounds of nested PCR with primers (Table S4). TCRdb passed the public sequencing reads through fastp at Q25 and MiXCR, retaining productive beta sequences. Entries are consolidated by CDR3 protein sequence, retaining the most common genes and DNA. Here the sample has under 250,000 distinct CDR3 sequences; about 71% occur a single time. The ten largest clones represent approximately 26% of the sample. What was sequenced was lung tumor tissue. These TCRs come from a man in his 60s with non-small cell lung cancer.

This clonotype was seen only a few times. V is TRBV6-4 and J is TRBJ2-6; D unresolved. CDR1 is MRHNA, CDR2 SNTAGT, per germline. There are 16 residues in the CDR3. V lost 3 bases and J lost 0, with 9 bases in between. CDR3 loop: CASSDGHHSGANVLTF. The CDR3, as DNA: TGTGCCAGCAGTGATGGTCATCACTCTGGGGCCAACGTCCTGACTTTC.

This clonotype was observed at least ten times. The chain is built from TRBV6-2 or TRBV6-3 and TRBJ1-1; the D is unclear. The germline V and J ends were trimmed by 7 bases and 8 bases, with 14 bases remaining between them. Germline V gives CDR1 MNHEY, CDR2 SVGEGT. The CDR3 runs to 12 residues. CDR3: CASKRPMKEAFF. The CDR3 nucleotides are TGTGCCAGCAAGCGACCGATGAAAGAAGCTTTCTTT.

As for this clonotype: Without the conserved terminal phenylalanine or tryptophan, this CDR3 likely stems from a read error. V gene TRBV12-3 or TRBV12-4 combines with J gene TRBJ2-7; TRBD2 might be the D (6 bases). The CDR3 has 12 amino acids. V lost 5 bases and J 3 bases, leaving 8 bases between the germline ends. CDR3 nucleotide sequence: TGTGCCAGCAGTAGGGACTTCTACGAGCAGTACTAC. It is translated as CASSRDFYEQYY.

This chain joins TRBV29-1 and TRBJ2-3; 8 bases match TRBD1. CDR3 size: 14 residues. V gave up 4 bases and J gave up 4 bases; unmatched junction bases: 7. In germline, CDR1 is SQVTM, CDR2 ANQGSEA. The CDR3 sequence is CSVVTQGASDTQYF. The CDR3 DNA is TGCAGCGTTGTTACGCAGGGGGCATCAGATACGCAGTATTTT.

This clonotype came up a few times. The chain is built from TRBV6-5 and TRBJ2-3; TRBD2 matches 7 bases. The CDR3 is 15 amino acids. Unmatched junction bases numbered 7, after V lost 6 bases and J lost 1 base. Germline V gene data show CDR1 as MNHEY and CDR2 as SVGAGI. The CDR3 coding sequence is TGTGCCAGCAGCGACCCCCGGGAGGGCACAGATACGCAGTATTTT. Translated, it gives CASSDPREGTDTQYF.

Regarding this clonotype: A much larger clone differs from this one at a single base, so this may be a read error. The chain carries TRBV20-1 and TRBJ2-5; D gene unclear. The CDR3 runs 14 residues. V was shortened by 0 bases and J by 5 bases, with 13 bases between the two germline ends. Per germline, CDR1 DFQATT and CDR2 SNEGSKA (reference sequence). In DNA form, the CDR3 reads TGCAGTGCTAGAGATAGTAAGGGCCATGAGACCCAGTACTTC. Encoded protein: CSARDSKGHETQYF.

A note on this clonotype: An end of the junction does not agree with germline; a read error may underlie this. This chain connects TRBV6-5 to TRBJ2-5; 14 positions agree with TRBD2. Germline loops: CDR1 MNHEY, CDR2 SVGAGI. The CDR3 consists of 16 residues. The CDR3 is CASSYSGTSGGEIQYF. Written as DNA, the CDR3 is TGTGCCAGCAGTTACTCCGGGACTAGCGGGGGAGAGATCCAGTACTTC.

This chain links TRBV30 with TRBJ2-1; no reliable D call. This CDR3 has 12 amino acids. The V end was cut by 4 bases, the J end by 9 bases, with 13 bases between. The germline gives CDR1 GTSNPN, CDR2 SVGIG (reference sequence). CDR3 DNA: TGTGCCTGGACTGAAGGGCTGTCTGAGCAGTTCTTC. The encoded protein is CAWTEGLSEQFF.

This clonotype appeared once. A much larger clone differs from this one at a single base, so this may be a read error. The chain employs TRBV5-6 and TRBJ2-1, with a possible D match to TRBD1 (6 bases). The CDR3 extends over 14 amino acids. Germline values: CDR1 SGHDT, CDR2 YYEEEE. With 2 bases removed from V and 7 bases from J, the gap between germline ends came to 13 bases. The CDR3 sequence: CASSFAGTSNEQFF. The CDR3 coding sequence is TGTGCCAGCAGCTTCGCCGGGACATCGAATGAGCAGTTCTTC.

The table lists this clonotype with many counts. The gene calls are TRBV4-3 and TRBJ2-7; D tentatively fits TRBD1 or TRBD2 (6 bases each). The germline CDR1 and CDR2 sequences are LGHNA and YSLEER. The CDR3 covers 15 residues. V was clipped by 1 base and J by 0 bases, with 10 bases between them. CDR3 protein: CASSQVGGGSYEQYF. The CDR3 coding sequence is TGCGCCAGCAGCCAAGTGGGGGGCGGCTCCTACGAGCAGTACTTC.

This clonotype was seen only a few times. The junction shows a germline mismatch at one end, possibly a read error. The chain links TRBV12-3 or TRBV12-4 to TRBJ1-4; no clear D. This CDR3 is built from 12 residues. The CDR3 loop is CASSFREEKLSF. The CDR3 nucleotides are TGTGCCAGCAGTTTCCGGGAGGAAAAACTGTCTTTT.

A note on this clonotype: The junction differs from germline at one of its ends, possibly a read error. The rearrangement uses TRBV4-2 and TRBJ1-1; no firm D call. The germline gives CDR1 LGHNA, CDR2 YNFKEQ. CDR3 length equals 13 residues. The CDR3 sequence is CVSSRRMNTEAFF. The CDR3 DNA is TGTGTCAGCAGCCGCCGCATGAACACTGAAGCTTTCTTT.

Of note for this clonotype: At one end, the junction sequence differs from germline, possibly due to a read error. The chain joins TRBV6-5 to TRBJ2-7, with D hard to call. The CDR3 is 14 amino acids. Germline V lookup: CDR1 MNHEY, CDR2 SVGAGI. The CDR3 coding sequence is TGTGTCAGCAGAACTCCGGGCCTCAGGAACGAGCAGTACTTC. Residues: CVSRTPGLRNEQYF.

In this sample, this clonotype turned up once. A much bigger clone sits one base away, suggesting this may be a read error. CDR3 nucleotides: TGTGCCAGCAGCCCCAGACAGGGTGATACCGGGGAGCTGTTTTTT. Translating gives CASSPRQGDTGELFF. The chain recombines TRBV11-2 with TRBJ2-2; 7 nucleotides agree with TRBD1. Germline V gene sequence: CDR1 SGHAT, CDR2 FQNNGV. This CDR3 spans 15 amino acids. The V segment lost 5 bases and the J segment 5 bases; nucleotides outside the gene matches: 8.

Comment on this clonotype: Possible read error: a much larger clone is one base away. The chain has TRBV20-1 and TRBJ2-5, with D possibly being TRBD2 (5 bases). The V end was cut by 2 bases, the J end by 1 base, with 11 bases between. CDR3 length: 14 amino acids. Germline V lookup: CDR1 DFQATT, CDR2 SNEGSKA (reference sequence). The CDR3 here is CSARSPEGQETQYF. CDR3 DNA: TGCAGTGCTAGAAGCCCAGAGGGCCAAGAGACCCAGTACTTC.

Concerning this clonotype itself: One base away lies a much larger clone, so this may be a sequencing read error. The CDR3 does not end in the conserved phenylalanine or tryptophan, so this is likely a read error. The chain is built from TRBV4-1 and TRBJ1-5, with TRBD1 identical over 8 bases. The trim removed 2 bases at V and 6 bases at J, leaving 6 bases unmatched. Germline-derived CDR1 and CDR2 are MGHRA and YSYEKL. The CDR3 is 15 amino acids. CDR3 DNA: TGCGCCAGCAGCCAAAGTGGACAGGGTGGTCAGCCCCAGCATTCT. This sequence encodes CASSQSGQGGQPQHS.

About this clonotype: The conserved final phenylalanine or tryptophan is absent from the CDR3, which likely points to a read error. The chain recombines TRBV20-1 with TRBJ1-2; 7 bases agree with TRBD1. In germline, CDR1 is DFQATT, CDR2 SNEGSKA (reference sequence). This CDR3 comprises 12 residues. CDR3: CSVAGQSYGYTS. Here the CDR3 DNA reads TGTAGTGTAGCGGGACAGAGCTATGGCTACACCTCC.

This chain joins TRBV4-1 and TRBJ2-2, with D perhaps matching TRBD1 or TRBD2 (9 bases each). The ends were cut back, 0 bases at V and 8 bases at J, with 19 bases in the middle. Germline CDR1 reads MGHRA; CDR2 reads YSYEKL. CDR3 size: 17 residues. DNA of the CDR3: TGCGCCAGCAGCCAAGATGGGACAGGGACTAGCACAGGGGAGCTGTTTTTT. Protein sequence: CASSQDGTGTSTGELFF.

Note on this clonotype: Sequence at one end of the junction differs from germline and may be a read error. This chain links TRBV6-1 with TRBJ2-2, with TRBD2 identical over 8 bases. Germline values: CDR1 MNHNS, CDR2 SASEGT. The CDR3 is 16 residues long. CDR3 residues: CAGMRLAGSGTGGLFF. The DNA of the CDR3 is TGTGCCGGCATGAGGCTAGCGGGTTCAGGCACCGGGGGGCTGTTCTTT.

Regarding this clonotype: With a much larger clone just one base away, this may be a read error. The genes are TRBV5-4 and TRBJ2-1; 7 bases map to TRBD1. The CDR3 contains 15 residues. From germline, CDR1 is SGHNT and CDR2 YYREEE (reference sequence). CDR3 nucleotide sequence: TGTGCCAGCAGCCCCGGGACAGATAACTACAATGAGCAGTCCTTC. It encodes CASSPGTDNYNEQSF. Together with reference TRBV5-4 and TRBJ2-1, the CDR3 gives the full variable domain: ETGVTQSPTHLIKTRGQQVTLRCSSQSGHNTVSWYQQALGQGPQFIFQYYREEENGRGNFPPRFSGLQFPNYSSELNVNALELDDSALYLCASSPGTDNYNEQSFGPGTRLTVL.

This clonotype was counted only a few times. The chain is built from TRBV20-1 and TRBJ2-1; 10 bases match TRBD2. This CDR3 is 17 amino acids long. J lost 4 bases, V lost 8 bases, and 17 bases had no gene match. CDR1 and CDR2 from the germline V gene are DFQATT and SNEGSKA (reference sequence). DNA for the CDR3: TGCAGTATCCAGTCCTTAGCGGGGGGATTCTTGTACAATGAGCAGTTCTTC. This encodes CSIQSLAGGFLYNEQFF.